This T cell receptor (beta chain) came from a study of chemoradiotherapy in HPV16-positive cancers. Study as a whole: Candidate HPV-specific clones and shared TCR motifs came from a couple of HPV16-positive patients.

Trimming took off 5 bases at V and 4 bases at J, with 8 bases between the two ends. Per germline, CDR1 SGHVS and CDR2 FQNEAQ. The length of the CDR3 is 13 residues. Produced via immunoSEQ multiplex PCR; TCRdb's table is partial and in-frame only. The sample contains around 2,100 clones, approximately 83% of which appear only once. Study observations and caveats: Functional assays defining HPV-specific T cells used only a couple of HPV16-positive patients. For HPV16-positive patients, expanding HPV-responsive T cells associated with longer recurrence-free survival. Non-HPV-specific T cells did not expand in tumors during treatment, whereas candidate HPV-specific clones and E7-related motifs did.

Details on this clone: The target antigen is unknown.

V and J are TRBV7-8 and TRBJ2-2; D is undetermined. This specimen consisted of tumor tissue, obtained from a patient who underwent chemoradiotherapy. The TCR originated in a human donor with HPV-associated anogenital cancer. The CDR3 nucleotides are TGTGCCAGCAGCCCGGAAAGCACCGGGGAGCTGTTTTTT. It is translated as CASSPESTGELFF.